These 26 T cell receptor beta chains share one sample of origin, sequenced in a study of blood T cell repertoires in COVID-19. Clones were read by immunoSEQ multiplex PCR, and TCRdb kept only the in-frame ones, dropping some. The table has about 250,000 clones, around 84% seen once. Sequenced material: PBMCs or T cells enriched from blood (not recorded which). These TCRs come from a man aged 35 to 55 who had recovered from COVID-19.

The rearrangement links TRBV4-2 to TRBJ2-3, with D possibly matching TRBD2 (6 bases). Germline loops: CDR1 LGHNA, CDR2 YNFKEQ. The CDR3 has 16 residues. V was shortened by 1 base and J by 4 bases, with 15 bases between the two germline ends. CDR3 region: CASSQGGGEVADTQYF. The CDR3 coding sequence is TGTGCCAGCAGCCAAGGGGGCGGGGAAGTGGCAGATACGCAGTATTTT.

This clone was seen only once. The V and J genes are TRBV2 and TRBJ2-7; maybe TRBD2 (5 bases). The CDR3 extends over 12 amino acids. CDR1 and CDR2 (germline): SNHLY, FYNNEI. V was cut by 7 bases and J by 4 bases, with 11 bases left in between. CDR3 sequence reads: CASTLEEYEQYF. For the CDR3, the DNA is TGTGCCAGCACCTTGGAGGAGTACGAGCAGTACTTC. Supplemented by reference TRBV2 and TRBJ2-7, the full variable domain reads EPEVTQTPSHQVTQMGQEVILRCVPISNHLYFYWYRQILGQKVEFLVSFYNNEISEKSEIFDDQFSVERPDGSNFTLKIRSTKLEDSAMYFCASTLEEYEQYFGPGTRLTVT.

The CDR3 coding sequence is TGTGCCAGCAGCTGGAGCCCGGGACAGGGGGCTGAATCACCCCTCCACTTT. The encoded protein is CASSWSPGQGAESPLHF. This rearrangement joins TRBV5-5 to TRBJ1-6; 12 bases map to TRBD1. There are 17 residues in the CDR3. J was trimmed by 10 bases and V by 3 bases; bases with no gene match: 11. Germline assignment: CDR1 SGHKS and CDR2 YYEKEE (reference sequence).

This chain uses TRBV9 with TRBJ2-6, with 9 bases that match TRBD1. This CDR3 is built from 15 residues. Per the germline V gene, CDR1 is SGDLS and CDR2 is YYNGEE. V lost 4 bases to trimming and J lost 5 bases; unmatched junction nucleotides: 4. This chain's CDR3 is CASSKQGAWANVLTF. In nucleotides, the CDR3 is TGTGCCAGCAGCAAACAGGGGGCCTGGGCCAACGTCCTGACTTTC.

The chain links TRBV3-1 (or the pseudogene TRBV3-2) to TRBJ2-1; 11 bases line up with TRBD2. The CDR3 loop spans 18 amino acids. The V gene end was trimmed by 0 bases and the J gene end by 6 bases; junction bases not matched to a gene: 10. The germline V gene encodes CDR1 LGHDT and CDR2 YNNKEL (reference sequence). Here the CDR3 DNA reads TGTGCCAGCAGCCAAGAGGCCCTAGCGGGGGGTCCCGCCAATGAGCAGTTCTTC. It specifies CASSQEALAGGPANEQFF.

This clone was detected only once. This CDR3 is CASSHWGQSNTEAFF. The CDR3 region has the DNA TGCGCCAGCAGCCATTGGGGACAGTCGAACACTGAAGCTTTCTTT. This chain connects TRBV4-1 to TRBJ1-1, with 7 bases lining up with TRBD1. The CDR3 totals 15 residues. The trim removed 3 bases at V and 1 base at J, leaving 5 bases unmatched. Germline V CDR1 and CDR2: MGHRA, YSYEKL.

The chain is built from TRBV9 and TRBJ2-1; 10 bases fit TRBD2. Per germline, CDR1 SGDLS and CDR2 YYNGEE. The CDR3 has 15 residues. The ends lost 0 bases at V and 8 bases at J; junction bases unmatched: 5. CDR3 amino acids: CASSVVLAGVDEQFF. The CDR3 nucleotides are TGTGCCAGCAGCGTAGTTCTAGCGGGGGTGGATGAGCAGTTCTTC.

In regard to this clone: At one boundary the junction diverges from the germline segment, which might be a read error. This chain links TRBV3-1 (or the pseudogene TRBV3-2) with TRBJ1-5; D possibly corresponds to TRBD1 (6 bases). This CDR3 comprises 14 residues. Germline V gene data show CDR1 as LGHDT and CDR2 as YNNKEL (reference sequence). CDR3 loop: CASSQVTKGGPKHF. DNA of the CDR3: TGTGCCAGCAGCCAGGTGACAAAGGGGGGGCCCAAGCATTTT.

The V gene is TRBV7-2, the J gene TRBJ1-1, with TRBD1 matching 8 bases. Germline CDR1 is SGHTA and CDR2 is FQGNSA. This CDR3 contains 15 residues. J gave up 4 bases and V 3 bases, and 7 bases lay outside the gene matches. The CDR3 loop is CASSFGRGLGTEAFF. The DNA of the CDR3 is TGTGCCAGCAGCTTCGGCAGGGGGCTTGGCACTGAAGCTTTCTTT.

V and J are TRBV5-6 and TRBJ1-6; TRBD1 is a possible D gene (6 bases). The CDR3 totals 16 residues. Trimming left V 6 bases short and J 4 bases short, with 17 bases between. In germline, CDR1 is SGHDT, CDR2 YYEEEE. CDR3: CASTMGAGYYNSPLHF. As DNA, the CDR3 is TGTGCCAGCACCATGGGGGCAGGCTATTATAATTCACCCCTCCACTTT.

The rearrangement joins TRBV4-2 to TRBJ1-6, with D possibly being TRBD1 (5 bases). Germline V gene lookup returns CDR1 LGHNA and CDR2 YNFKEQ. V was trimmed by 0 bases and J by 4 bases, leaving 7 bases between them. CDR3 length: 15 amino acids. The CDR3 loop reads CASSQEGPYNSPLHF. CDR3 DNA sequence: TGTGCCAGCAGCCAAGAGGGGCCTTATAATTCACCCCTCCACTTT.

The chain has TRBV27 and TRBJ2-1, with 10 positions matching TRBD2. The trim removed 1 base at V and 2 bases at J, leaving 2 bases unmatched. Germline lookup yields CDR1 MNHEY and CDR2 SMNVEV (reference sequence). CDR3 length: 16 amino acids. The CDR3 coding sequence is TGTGCCAGCAGTTTATTACTAGCGGGAACCTACAATGAGCAGTTCTTC. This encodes CASSLLLAGTYNEQFF.

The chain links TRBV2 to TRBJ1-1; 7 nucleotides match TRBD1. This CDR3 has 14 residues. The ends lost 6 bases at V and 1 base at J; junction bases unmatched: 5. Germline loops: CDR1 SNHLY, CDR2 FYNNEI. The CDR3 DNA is TGTGCCAGCAGAGGTGGGACAGAGAACACTGAAGCTTTCTTT. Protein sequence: CASRGGTENTEAFF.

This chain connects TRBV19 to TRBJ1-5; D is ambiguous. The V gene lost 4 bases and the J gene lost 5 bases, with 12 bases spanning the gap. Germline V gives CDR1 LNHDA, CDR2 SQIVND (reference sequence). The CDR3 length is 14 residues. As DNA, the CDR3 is TGTGCCAGTAGTACCAGCGGGTTACATCAGCCCCAGCATTTT. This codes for CASSTSGLHQPQHF. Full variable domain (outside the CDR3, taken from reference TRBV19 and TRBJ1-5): DGGITQSPKYLFRKEGQNVTLSCEQNLNHDAMYWYRQDPGQGLRLIYYSQIVNDFQKGDIAEGYSVSREKKESFPLTVTSAQKNPTAFYLCASSTSGLHQPQHFGDGTRLSIL.

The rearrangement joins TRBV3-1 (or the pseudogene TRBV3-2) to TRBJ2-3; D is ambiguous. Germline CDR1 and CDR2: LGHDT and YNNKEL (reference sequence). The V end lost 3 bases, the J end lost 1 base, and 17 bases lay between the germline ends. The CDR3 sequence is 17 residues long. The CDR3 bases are TGTGCCAGCAGCCAGCCTTCTTGGCGAGGCGGCACAGATACGCAGTATTTT. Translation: CASSQPSWRGGTDTQYF.

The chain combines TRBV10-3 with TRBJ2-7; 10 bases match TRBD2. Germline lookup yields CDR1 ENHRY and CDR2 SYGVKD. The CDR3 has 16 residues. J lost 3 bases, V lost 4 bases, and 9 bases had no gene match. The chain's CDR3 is CAISGALAGGNYEQYF. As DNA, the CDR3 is TGTGCCATCAGTGGGGCCTTAGCGGGGGGCAACTACGAGCAGTACTTC.

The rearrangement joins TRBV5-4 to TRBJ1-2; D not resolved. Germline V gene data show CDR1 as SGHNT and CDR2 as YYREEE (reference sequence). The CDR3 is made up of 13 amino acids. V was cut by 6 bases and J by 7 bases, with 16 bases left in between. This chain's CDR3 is CASTPVEEIGYTF. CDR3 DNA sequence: TGTGCCAGCACCCCGGTCGAGGAGATTGGCTACACCTTC.

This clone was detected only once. CDR3: CASSRQGGPENEQYF. The CDR3 DNA follows: TGCGCCAGCAGCCGACAGGGTGGTCCCGAAAACGAGCAGTACTTC. V usage is TRBV5-1 and J usage is TRBJ2-7, with 7 positions matching TRBD1. J lost 5 bases, V lost 4 bases, and 12 bases had no gene match. This CDR3 spans 15 amino acids. The germline CDR1 and CDR2 sequences are SGHRS and YFSETQ.

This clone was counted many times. The CDR3 spells CASSQLGADTEAFF. CDR3 in DNA: TGTGCCAGCAGCCAATTAGGAGCTGACACTGAAGCTTTCTTT. The chain recombines TRBV16 with TRBJ1-1; D unclear. Germline CDR1 KGHSY, CDR2 FQNENV. This CDR3 is built from 14 residues. The germline V and J ends were trimmed by 1 base and 3 bases, with 9 bases remaining between them.

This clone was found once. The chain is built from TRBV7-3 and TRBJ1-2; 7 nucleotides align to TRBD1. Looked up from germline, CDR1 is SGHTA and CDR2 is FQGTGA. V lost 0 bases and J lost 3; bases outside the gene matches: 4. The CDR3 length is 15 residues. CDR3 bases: TGTGCCAGCAGCTTAACAGGGGGCTGGGACTATGGCTACACCTTC. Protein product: CASSLTGGWDYGYTF.

Here the CDR3 reads CASSRGTSGGGTGELFF. As DNA, the CDR3 is TGTGCCAGCAGCCGAGGGACTAGCGGGGGCGGGACCGGGGAGCTGTTTTTT. The V gene is TRBV6-2 or TRBV6-3, the J gene TRBJ2-2, with 14 nucleotides matching TRBD2. The CDR3 loop spans 17 amino acids. CDR1 MNHEY and CDR2 SVGEGT come from the germline V gene. J was trimmed by 5 bases and V by 6 bases; bases with no gene match: 8.

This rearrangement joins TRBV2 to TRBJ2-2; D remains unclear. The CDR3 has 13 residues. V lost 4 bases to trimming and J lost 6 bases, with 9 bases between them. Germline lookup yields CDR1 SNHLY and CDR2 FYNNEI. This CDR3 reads CASSGVGAGELFF. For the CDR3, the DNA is TGTGCCAGCAGTGGAGTCGGTGCCGGGGAGCTGTTTTTT.

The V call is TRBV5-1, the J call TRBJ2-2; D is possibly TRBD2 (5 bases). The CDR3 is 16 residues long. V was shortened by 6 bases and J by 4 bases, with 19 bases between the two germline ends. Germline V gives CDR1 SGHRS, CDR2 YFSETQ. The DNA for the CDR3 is TGCGCCAGCACAATACGGACTCTCTACCCCACCGGGGAGCTGTTTTTT. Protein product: CASTIRTLYPTGELFF.

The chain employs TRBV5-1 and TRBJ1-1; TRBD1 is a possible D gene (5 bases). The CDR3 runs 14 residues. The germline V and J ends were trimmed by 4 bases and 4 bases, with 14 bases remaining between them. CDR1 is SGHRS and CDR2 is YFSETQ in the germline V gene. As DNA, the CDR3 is TGCGCCAGCAGCCCTGTCAGGGCTGGCACTGAAGCTTTCTTT. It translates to CASSPVRAGTEAFF.

This CDR3 reads CASSQVSGLEETQYF. CDR3 nucleotides: TGTGCCAGCAGCCAAGTTTCAGGGTTAGAAGAGACCCAGTACTTC. The chain links TRBV3-1 (or the pseudogene TRBV3-2) to TRBJ2-5; D possibly corresponds to TRBD1 (5 bases). The CDR3 length is 15 residues. V was pared by 1 base and J by 3 bases, with 12 bases between. The germline CDR1 and CDR2 sequences are LGHDT and YNNKEL (reference sequence).

CDR3 sequence reads: CASSYPTSGGAEQYF. In DNA form, the CDR3 reads TGTGCCAGCAGTTACCCGACTAGCGGGGGGGCGGAGCAGTACTTC. J is TRBJ2-7 and V is TRBV6-2 or TRBV6-3; 14 bases agree with TRBD2. The CDR3 loop spans 15 amino acids. Germline trimming cut 2 bases from V and 7 bases from J; bases unmatched to any gene: 4. Germline loops: CDR1 MNHEY, CDR2 SVGEGT.